The rows below give T cell receptor beta chains drawn from one sample of a study of cytomegalovirus exposure and HLA in healthy donors. TCRdb's table, derived via immunoSEQ multiplex PCR, lists solely in-frame clones and lacks some. The table for this sample gives 55,000 to 75,000 clones. The sequencing sample was made of PBMCs. These receptors originate from a male donor in good health and CMV-seronegative. The CDR3 runs from the conserved cysteine through the conserved F or W. Fields, in order: clone size, J gene, D gene, V gene, CDR3 protein, CDR3 DNA. A D gene is named only where the DNA matches it firmly. Size values are once, few and many counts, or a class for expanded clones, and some rows have none.

size: -
J: TRBJ2-3
D: -
V: TRBV28
CDR3: CASTPPAGEEYF
DNA: TGTGCCAGCACTCCCCCCGCAGGGGAAGAGTATTTT

size: -
J: TRBJ1-2
D: -
V: TRBV11-2
CDR3: CASSLGPGGGYGYTF
DNA: TGTGCCAGCAGCTTAGGCCCCGGGGGGGGCTATGGCTACACCTTC

size: -
J: TRBJ1-1
D: -
V: TRBV5-1
CDR3: CASSSQTEAFF
DNA: TGCGCCAGCAGCTCCCAAACTGAAGCTTTCTTT

size: -
J: TRBJ2-7
D: TRBD2
V: TRBV29-1
CDR3: CSGLGAAGLFYEQYF
DNA: TGCAGCGGGCTTGGAGCAGCGGGGCTGTTCTACGAGCAGTACTTC

size: -
J: TRBJ2-3
D: -
V: TRBV5-1
CDR3: CASSLEILEGGDTQYF
DNA: TGCGCCAGCAGCTTGGAAATTTTAGAGGGCGGGGATACGCAGTATTTT

size: -
J: TRBJ1-1
D: TRBD1
V: TRBV30
CDR3: CAGQDRLAGNTEAFF
DNA: TGTGCCGGGCAGGACAGGCTTGCTGGGAACACTGAAGCTTTCTTT

size: -
J: TRBJ2-3
D: -
V: TRBV2
CDR3: CASSPGLVVSADTQYF
DNA: TGTGCCAGCAGTCCAGGACTGGTTGTGAGTGCAGATACGCAGTATTTT

size: -
J: TRBJ1-5
D: -
V: TRBV10-3
CDR3: CAISEGGPQHF
DNA: TGTGCCATCAGTGAGGGAGGGCCCCAGCATTTT

size: -
J: TRBJ2-5
D: -
V: TRBV6-1
CDR3: CASIEGLAETQYF
DNA: TGTGCCAGCATAGAGGGCTTGGCCGAGACCCAGTACTTC

size: -
J: TRBJ1-2
D: TRBD1
V: TRBV19
CDR3: CASRGAYRGQTSYGYTF
DNA: TGTGCCAGTAGAGGCGCCTACAGGGGGCAAACCTCATATGGCTACACCTTC

size: -
J: TRBJ1-5
D: -
V: TRBV18
CDR3: CASSPVSGGGSNQPQHF
DNA: TGTGCCAGCTCACCCGTCTCGGGGGGAGGGAGCAATCAGCCCCAGCATTTT

size: -
J: TRBJ1-4
D: -
V: TRBV14
CDR3: CASSQGVVDSEKLFF
DNA: TGTGCCAGCAGCCAAGGGGTAGTGGACAGTGAAAAACTGTTTTTT

size: -
J: TRBJ1-4
D: -
V: TRBV5-6
CDR3: CASSLGPSTNEKLFF
DNA: TGTGCCAGCAGCTTGGGTCCCTCTACTAATGAAAAACTGTTTTTT

size: -
J: TRBJ2-7
D: -
V: TRBV11-2
CDR3: CASSPTGIHEQYF
DNA: TGTGCCAGCAGCCCAACAGGGATACACGAGCAGTACTTC

size: -
J: TRBJ1-6
D: -
V: TRBV25-1
CDR3: CASSGGVGPLHF
DNA: TGTGCCAGCAGTGGGGGGGTGGGACCCCTCCACTTT

size: -
J: TRBJ2-1
D: TRBD2
V: TRBV13
CDR3: CASSLQTSVYNEQFF
DNA: TGTGCCAGCAGCCTGCAGACTAGCGTCTACAATGAGCAGTTCTTC

size: -
J: TRBJ1-1
D: -
V: TRBV9
CDR3: CASSLDPGLLNTEAFF
DNA: TGTGCCAGCAGCCTCGACCCGGGACTTCTTAACACTGAAGCTTTCTTT

size: -
J: TRBJ1-5
D: TRBD1
V: TRBV30
CDR3: CAGSLSGTGSEPQHF
DNA: TGTGCCGGGAGCCTCTCCGGGACAGGGAGCGAACCCCAGCATTTT

size: -
J: TRBJ1-2
D: -
V: TRBV29-1
CDR3: CSVDPDSADAYGYTF
DNA: TGCAGCGTGGACCCTGACAGCGCAGACGCCTATGGCTACACCTTC

size: -
J: TRBJ1-4
D: -
V: TRBV27
CDR3: CASRSTQAATNEKLFF
DNA: TGTGCCAGCAGGTCGACTCAAGCTGCAACTAATGAAAAACTGTTTTTT

size: -
J: TRBJ1-1
D: -
V: TRBV7-9
CDR3: CASRQGYTEAFF
DNA: TGTGCCAGCAGACAGGGCTACACTGAAGCTTTCTTT

size: -
J: TRBJ2-3
D: TRBD2
V: TRBV9
CDR3: CASSYGGTGTDTQYF
DNA: TGTGCCAGCAGCTACGGGGGGACTGGCACAGATACGCAGTATTTT

size: -
J: TRBJ1-5
D: TRBD1
V: TRBV4-3
CDR3: CASSERQGRGQPQHF
DNA: TGCGCCAGCAGCGAACGACAGGGCCGGGGTCAGCCCCAGCATTTT

size: -
J: TRBJ2-7
D: -
V: TRBV6-1
CDR3: CASSVANPYEQYF
DNA: TGTGCCAGCAGCGTAGCGAACCCCTACGAGCAGTACTTC

size: medium-sized
J: TRBJ1-2
D: -
V: TRBV4-3
CDR3: CASSQAKGGQAGYGYTF
DNA: TGCGCCAGCAGCCAAGCAAAAGGCGGGCAGGCCGGCTATGGCTACACCTTC

size: -
J: TRBJ2-2
D: TRBD2
V: TRBV27
CDR3: CASSLGSLAGGPGELFF
DNA: TGTGCCAGCAGTTTGGGGAGTTTAGCGGGAGGGCCCGGGGAGCTGTTTTTT

size: -
J: TRBJ2-2
D: TRBD1
V: TRBV6-5
CDR3: CASSSNRGRGELFF
DNA: TGTGCCAGCAGTTCGAACAGGGGTAGGGGGGAGCTGTTTTTT

size: -
J: TRBJ2-2
D: TRBD1
V: TRBV7-9
CDR3: CASRSRDRSNTGELFF
DNA: TGTGCCAGCAGGAGCCGGGACAGATCGAACACCGGGGAGCTGTTTTTT

size: -
J: TRBJ2-2
D: TRBD1
V: TRBV4-3
CDR3: CASSQDSTGGVAGELFF
DNA: TGCGCCAGCAGCCAAGATTCGACAGGGGGCGTTGCTGGGGAGCTGTTTTTT

size: -
J: TRBJ1-1
D: TRBD1
V: TRBV2
CDR3: CASSRDRGRNTEAFF
DNA: TGTGCCAGCAGCCGGGACAGGGGGCGGAACACTGAAGCTTTCTTT

size: -
J: TRBJ2-1
D: TRBD2
V: TRBV7-2
CDR3: CASSWSGGALYNEQFF
DNA: TGTGCCAGCAGCTGGAGCGGGGGGGCCCTCTACAATGAGCAGTTCTTC

size: -
J: TRBJ2-3
D: TRBD1
V: TRBV6-5
CDR3: CASSYSQGAQYTQYF
DNA: TGTGCCAGCAGTTACTCCCAGGGGGCACAATATACGCAGTATTTT

size: -
J: TRBJ1-1
D: -
V: TRBV5-6
CDR3: CASSLAREAFF
DNA: TGTGCCAGCAGCTTGGCTCGTGAAGCTTTCTTT

size: -
J: TRBJ1-6
D: TRBD1
V: TRBV5-1
CDR3: CASSLAGQGYNSPLHF
DNA: TGCGCCAGCAGCTTGGCAGGACAGGGATATAATTCACCCCTCCACTTT

size: -
J: TRBJ2-7
D: -
V: TRBV28
CDR3: CASSLNRPYEQYF
DNA: TGTGCCAGCAGTTTGAACAGACCTTACGAGCAGTACTTC

size: -
J: TRBJ2-3
D: -
V: TRBV4-3
CDR3: CASSQRLSTDTQYF
DNA: TGCGCCAGCAGCCAAAGACTCAGCACAGATACGCAGTATTTT

size: -
J: TRBJ2-3
D: TRBD2
V: TRBV7-2
CDR3: CASSRGLASDTQYF
DNA: TGTGCCAGCAGCAGAGGACTAGCCTCAGATACGCAGTATTTT

size: -
J: TRBJ1-3
D: -
V: TRBV5-4
CDR3: CASSLIGQYSGNTIYF
DNA: TGTGCCAGCAGCTTGATCGGACAGTACTCTGGAAACACCATATATTTT

size: -
J: TRBJ2-7
D: TRBD2
V: TRBV27
CDR3: CASSLTSRYEQYF
DNA: TGTGCCAGCAGTTTGACTAGCCGCTACGAGCAGTACTTC

size: -
J: TRBJ2-7
D: TRBD2
V: TRBV5-1
CDR3: CASSFPRDGTSGLTYAYEQYF
DNA: TGCGCCAGCAGCTTCCCCAGGGACGGGACTAGCGGCCTTACTTATGCCTACGAGCAGTACTTC